The 32 T cell receptor beta chains presented below share a single source sample, sequenced in a study of blood T cell repertoires in COVID-19. This table comes from immunoSEQ multiplex PCR, and its TCRdb copy is limited to in-frame clones, with some not included. The sample has 150,000 to 250,000 clones, approximately 82% seen once; the top ten hold about 6.9%. Material for sequencing was peripheral blood. The receptors shown here come from a human donor with acute or convalescent COVID-19. The donor label of this sample is uncertain.

The rearrangement uses TRBV7-9 and TRBJ2-3, with D unclear. Germline V lookup: CDR1 SEHNR, CDR2 FQNEAQ (reference sequence). The V end lost 5 bases, the J end lost 0 bases, and 6 bases lay between the germline ends. The CDR3 length is 13 residues. CDR3: CASSLVSTDTQYF. The CDR3 region has the DNA TGTGCCAGCAGCCTCGTCAGCACAGATACGCAGTATTTT.

This chain joins TRBV12-3 or TRBV12-4 and TRBJ2-1, with D unresolved. The CDR3 consists of 11 residues. With 6 bases removed from V and 8 bases from J, the gap between germline ends came to 8 bases. The CDR3 sequence is CASSRIDEQFF. In DNA form, the CDR3 reads TGTGCCAGCAGCCGTATCGATGAGCAGTTCTTC.

This rearrangement joins TRBV7-9 to TRBJ2-7; the match to TRBD1 covers 8 bases. In germline, CDR1 is SEHNR, CDR2 FQNEAQ (reference sequence). Unmatched junction bases numbered 8, after V lost 7 bases and J lost 6 bases. The CDR3 is 13 amino acids. CDR3 sequence: CASTDRELREQYF. CDR3 in DNA: TGTGCCAGCACGGACAGGGAACTTCGCGAGCAGTACTTC.

The gene calls are TRBV5-8 and TRBJ1-5, with D maybe TRBD1 (6 bases). CDR1 is SGHTS and CDR2 is YDEGEE in the germline V gene. V was trimmed by 3 bases and J by 3 bases, leaving 13 bases between them. CDR3 size: 15 residues. CDR3 loop: CASSYGDTPNQPQHF. The CDR3, as DNA: TGTGCCAGCAGCTATGGGGACACCCCCAATCAGCCCCAGCATTTT.

This clone was observed a single time. The chain is built from TRBV3-1 (or the pseudogene TRBV3-2) and TRBJ2-7, with D tentatively TRBD1 (5 bases). CDR3 length: 14 amino acids. From germline, CDR1 is LGHDT and CDR2 YNNKEL (reference sequence). The V end was cut by 1 base, the J end by 0 bases, with 7 bases between. The CDR3 loop is CASSQGQGSYEQYF. The CDR3 DNA is TGTGCCAGCAGCCAAGGGCAGGGCTCCTACGAGCAGTACTTC.

This chain joins TRBV19 and TRBJ1-1; 12 nucleotides align to TRBD1. The CDR3 has 15 residues. The V gene's germline CDR1 is LNHDA and CDR2 SQIVND (reference sequence). V was pared by 0 bases and J by 6 bases, with 2 bases of the junction left unmatched. CDR3 protein: CASSIEGQGAAEAFF. CDR3 sequence (DNA): TGTGCCAGTAGTATAGAGGGACAGGGGGCTGCTGAAGCTTTCTTT. The full variable domain, with the rest looked up from reference TRBV19 and TRBJ1-1, is DGGITQSPKYLFRKEGQNVTLSCEQNLNHDAMYWYRQDPGQGLRLIYYSQIVNDFQKGDIAEGYSVSREKKESFPLTVTSAQKNPTAFYLCASSIEGQGAAEAFFGQGTRLTVV.

Only one count was recorded for this clone. The chain is built from TRBV3-1 (or the pseudogene TRBV3-2) and TRBJ2-1; TRBD2 matches 12 bases. This CDR3 has 17 residues. From germline, CDR1 is LGHDT and CDR2 YNNKEL (reference sequence). Germline trimming cut 1 base from V and 7 bases from J; bases unmatched to any gene: 8. The CDR3 sequence: CASSQGGSTSGRNEQFF. CDR3 nucleotide sequence: TGTGCCAGCAGCCAAGGAGGGTCGACTAGCGGGAGAAATGAGCAGTTCTTC.

The chain combines TRBV12-5 with TRBJ1-1, with D possibly matching TRBD1 (5 bases). V gave up 0 bases and J gave up 1 base, with 18 bases separating them. CDR1 and CDR2 (germline): LGHNT, FRNRAP. The CDR3 extends over 18 amino acids. The CDR3 DNA reads as TGTGCTAGTGGTTTGGTACATCTCCCACAGGCCTCGAACACTGAAGCTTTCTTT. Translating it yields CASGLVHLPQASNTEAFF.

The chain employs TRBV19 and TRBJ1-2; D is ambiguous. The CDR3 loop spans 13 amino acids. The germline V gene has CDR1 LNHDA and CDR2 SQIVND (reference sequence). Trimming shortened V by 5 bases and J by 1 base, and 8 bases separated the two germline ends. CDR3 protein: CASSPQVNYGYTF. The CDR3 nucleotides are TGTGCCAGTAGTCCTCAGGTTAACTATGGCTACACCTTC. The full variable domain, in which reference TRBV19 and TRBJ1-2 provide the parts outside the CDR3, is DGGITQSPKYLFRKEGQNVTLSCEQNLNHDAMYWYRQDPGQGLRLIYYSQIVNDFQKGDIAEGYSVSREKKESFPLTVTSAQKNPTAFYLCASSPQVNYGYTFGSGTRLTVV.

Comment on this clone: This sample includes further DNA sequences coding for the same CDR3. The CDR3 nucleotides are TGTGCCAGCAGCCAAGATGGGGGGTGGAGCTCCTACAATGAGCAGTTCTTC. Its translation: CASSQDGGWSSYNEQFF. V usage is TRBV14 and J usage is TRBJ2-1; D is perhaps TRBD2 (6 bases). Germline assignment: CDR1 SGHDN and CDR2 FVKESK. V lost 0 bases to trimming and J lost 0 bases, with 12 bases between them. The length of the CDR3 is 17 residues.

On this clone itself: Its ends do not fully match the called genes, so a read error is possible. The chain has TRBV10-1 and TRBJ1-2; TRBD1 matches at 7 bases. There are 15 residues in the CDR3. Germline CDR1 and CDR2: WNHNN and SYGVQD (reference sequence). In DNA form, the CDR3 reads TGCGCCGGCAGGCCCCCGGGACAGACATTCTATGGCTACACCTTC. It codes for CAGRPPGQTFYGYTF.

The V call is TRBV7-2, the J call TRBJ1-1; 11 bases match TRBD1. Germline lookup yields CDR1 SGHTA and CDR2 FQGNSA. This CDR3 region has 16 residues. Trimming removed 7 bases from V and 0 bases from J; junction bases left unmatched: 7. CDR3 amino acids: CASIKDRGLLNTEAFF. CDR3 DNA: TGTGCCAGCATCAAGGACAGGGGGCTCTTGAACACTGAAGCTTTCTTT.

The V gene is TRBV29-1, the J gene TRBJ2-3, with 10 bases that match TRBD1. CDR1 and CDR2 from the germline V gene are SQVTM and ANQGSEA. The V and J ends lost 4 bases and 3 bases, in that order; junction bases with no gene match: 7. The CDR3 runs to 15 residues. The CDR3 protein is CSVVEDRGKTDTQYF. The CDR3 DNA reads as TGCAGCGTTGTTGAGGACAGGGGGAAAACAGATACGCAGTATTTT.

The gene calls are TRBV20-1 and TRBJ1-1; possible D gene TRBD1, 6 bases. Trimming left V 3 bases short and J 8 bases short, with 10 bases between. The CDR3 sequence is 11 residues long. The germline gives CDR1 DFQATT, CDR2 SNEGSKA (reference sequence). For the CDR3, the DNA is TGCAGTGCTAGGGAGGACAGAGAAGCTTTCTTT. It translates to CSAREDREAFF.

The J gene is TRBJ1-5, the V gene TRBV10-1, with unresolved D. CDR1 WNHNN and CDR2 SYGVQD come from the germline V gene (reference sequence). Trimming left V 8 bases short and J 0 bases short, with 8 bases between. The CDR3 totals 13 residues. This CDR3 is CASSANSNQPQHF. The CDR3 coding sequence is TGCGCCAGCTCCGCTAATAGCAATCAGCCCCAGCATTTT.

The V call is TRBV5-6, the J call TRBJ2-3; a possible D gene is TRBD2 (6 bases). V shed 0 bases and J shed 1 base, with 9 bases lying between them. The CDR3 length is 15 residues. CDR1 is SGHDT and CDR2 is YYEEEE in the germline V gene. The CDR3 nucleotides read TGTGCCAGCAGCTTGGTGGGGGAGGGCACAGATACGCAGTATTTT. It encodes CASSLVGEGTDTQYF.

Note on this clone: This same CDR3 is encoded by further DNA sequences in the sample. The chain carries TRBV27 and TRBJ2-5; D may be TRBD1 (5 bases). Germline values: CDR1 MNHEY, CDR2 SMNVEV (reference sequence). V lost 6 bases to trimming and J lost 5 bases, with 10 bases between them. The CDR3 contains 12 residues. Here the CDR3 reads CASRGRAETQYF. As DNA, the CDR3 is TGTGCCAGCAGGGGCAGGGCGGAGACCCAGTACTTC.

The J gene is TRBJ2-3, the V gene TRBV27; 7 bases match TRBD1. Germline lookup yields CDR1 MNHEY and CDR2 SMNVEV (reference sequence). The CDR3 consists of 14 residues. The V gene end was trimmed by 5 bases and the J gene end by 9 bases; junction bases not matched to a gene: 11. The CDR3 DNA sequence: TGTGCCAGCAGTACGCTGACAGGGAGAAGGACGCAGTATTTT. It is translated as CASSTLTGRRTQYF.

The chain uses TRBV19 and TRBJ2-7, with 9 nucleotides matching TRBD1. This CDR3 comprises 15 residues. Per the germline V gene, CDR1 is LNHDA and CDR2 is SQIVND (reference sequence). Germline trimming cut 1 base from V and 7 bases from J; bases unmatched to any gene: 8. The DNA of the CDR3 is TGTGCCAGTAGTATAGGGGGACAGGGAACAGGGGAGCAGTACTTC. Translation gives CASSIGGQGTGEQYF.

As concerns this clone: Other nucleotide sequences from this sample produce the same CDR3. This sequence joins TRBV5-1 and TRBJ1-5; D is perhaps TRBD1 (5 bases). The V end lost 4 bases, the J end lost 1 base, and 9 bases lay between the germline ends. The CDR3 has 14 amino acids. Germline CDR1 and CDR2: SGHRS and YFSETQ. DNA of the CDR3: TGCGCCAGCAGCCTAACAGGAAGCAATCAGCCCCAGCATTTT. It yields the protein CASSLTGSNQPQHF. Complete variable domain (other parts from reference TRBV5-1 and TRBJ1-5): KAGVTQTPRYLIKTRGQQVTLSCSPISGHRSVSWYQQTPGQGLQFLFEYFSETQRNKGNFPGRFSGRQFSNSRSEMNVSTLELGDSALYLCASSLTGSNQPQHFGDGTRLSIL.

This rearrangement joins TRBV7-6 to TRBJ2-2; perhaps TRBD2 as D (6 bases). The V and J ends lost 8 bases and 7 bases respectively, with 17 bases between them. In germline, CDR1 is SGHVS, CDR2 FNYEAQ. The CDR3 has 14 amino acids. Here the CDR3 reads CASRGTLADGELFF. As DNA, the CDR3 is TGTGCCAGCCGGGGGACCCTGGCCGACGGGGAGCTGTTTTTT. Full variable domain (outside the CDR3, taken from reference TRBV7-6 and TRBJ2-2): GAGVSQSPRYKVTKRGQDVALRCDPISGHVSLYWYRQALGQGPEFLTYFNYEAQQDKSGLPNDRFSAERPEGSISTLTIQRTEQRDSAMYRCASRGTLADGELFFGEGSRLTVL.

The V call is TRBV7-2, the J call TRBJ2-2, with 8 bases fitting TRBD2. Trimming removed 1 base from V and 7 bases from J; junction bases left unmatched: 8. Germline V lookup: CDR1 SGHTA, CDR2 FQGNSA. This CDR3 region has 16 residues. The CDR3, as DNA: TGTGCCAGCAGCTTAGTCTTAGCGGGGTCGTACGGGGAGCTGTTTTTT. This gives the protein CASSLVLAGSYGELFF.

This clone was picked up a small number of times. This chain uses TRBV19 with TRBJ2-3; possibly TRBD2 for D (5 bases). V was clipped by 1 base and J by 1 base, with 9 bases between them. CDR1 and CDR2 from the germline V gene are LNHDA and SQIVND (reference sequence). The CDR3 length is 15 residues. DNA for the CDR3: TGTGCCAGTAGTATAGGTCAGCGGCGCACAGATACGCAGTATTTT. It specifies CASSIGQRRTDTQYF.

This clone was seen a single time. CDR3 in DNA: TGTGCCAGTTGGGGGAGGGCAGCGGGCACTGAAGCTTTCTTT. Translated, it gives CASWGRAAGTEAFF. V usage is TRBV3-1 (or the pseudogene TRBV3-2) and J usage is TRBJ1-1, with a possible D match to TRBD1 (5 bases). The CDR3 contains 14 residues. Germline values: CDR1 LGHDT, CDR2 YNNKEL (reference sequence). The V end was cut by 9 bases, the J end by 4 bases, with 18 bases between.

On this clone itself: Other DNA sequences from this sample encode an identical CDR3 as well. The V and J genes are TRBV10-3 and TRBJ2-7, with D tentatively TRBD2 (5 bases). V was shortened by 4 bases and J by 3 bases, with 7 bases between the two germline ends. The germline gives CDR1 ENHRY, CDR2 SYGVKD. This CDR3 is built from 12 residues. The DNA of the CDR3 is TGTGCCATCAGTGGGACTGACTACGAGCAGTACTTC. It encodes CAISGTDYEQYF.

The chain combines TRBV7-3 with TRBJ2-5; 10 bases match TRBD2. With 3 bases clipped from V and 1 base from J, the junction kept 5 bases outside the gene matches. Looked up from germline, CDR1 is SGHTA and CDR2 is FQGTGA. CDR3 length: 16 amino acids. DNA for the CDR3: TGTGCCAGCAGCTTTAGGCTAGCGGGAGCCCAAGAGACCCAGTACTTC. Encoded protein: CASSFRLAGAQETQYF.

This clone was counted only a few times. The chain employs TRBV6-1 and TRBJ2-2; TRBD1 aligns across 9 bases. This CDR3 region has 16 residues. Per the germline V gene, CDR1 is MNHNS and CDR2 is SASEGT. J was trimmed by 3 bases and V by 4 bases; bases with no gene match: 6. The CDR3 reads CASSGGTGTYTGELFF. The DNA for the CDR3 is TGTGCCAGCAGTGGGGGGACAGGGACTTACACCGGGGAGCTGTTTTTT.

The genes are TRBV5-6 and TRBJ2-7; TRBD2 matches at 7 bases. Per the germline V gene, CDR1 is SGHDT and CDR2 is YYEEEE. The V and J ends lost 3 bases and 2 bases, in that order; junction bases with no gene match: 5. The CDR3 covers 14 residues. CDR3 protein: CASSSGTTTYEQYF. The CDR3 DNA is TGTGCCAGCAGCTCTGGGACTACAACCTACGAGCAGTACTTC.

The chain has TRBV3-1 (or the pseudogene TRBV3-2) and TRBJ1-2; weak D call: TRBD1 (5 bases). The V end lost 4 bases, the J end lost 6 bases, and 21 bases lay between the germline ends. CDR1 LGHDT and CDR2 YNNKEL come from the germline V gene (reference sequence). This CDR3 contains 16 residues. In DNA form, the CDR3 reads TGTGCCAGCAGCCTTAGAGGCAGGAGGGGCATGAATGGCTACACCTTC. Translation gives CASSLRGRRGMNGYTF.

The chain joins TRBV12-3 or TRBV12-4 to TRBJ2-2; TRBD2 might be the D (6 bases). This CDR3 is built from 13 residues. V was shortened by 5 bases and J by 7 bases, with 11 bases between the two germline ends. CDR3 sequence: CASSAPGVGELFF. The CDR3 DNA follows: TGTGCCAGCAGTGCTCCGGGGGTCGGGGAGCTGTTTTTT.

This chain uses TRBV30 with TRBJ2-2; the match to TRBD2 covers 10 bases. V shed 5 bases and J 1 base; nucleotides not matched to a gene: 4. The CDR3 spans 15 residues. CDR1 and CDR2 (germline): GTSNPN, SVGIG (reference sequence). The CDR3 here is CAWQLAGLNTGELFF. In DNA form, the CDR3 reads TGTGCCTGGCAACTAGCGGGACTGAACACCGGGGAGCTGTTTTTT.

This clone has just a few counts. The V and J genes are TRBV7-9 and TRBJ2-4, with D unclear. V was cut by 5 bases and J by 6 bases, with 8 bases left in between. The germline V gene encodes CDR1 SEHNR and CDR2 FQNEAQ (reference sequence). This CDR3 region has 12 residues. The CDR3 here is CASSPALNIQYF. The CDR3 coding sequence is TGTGCCAGCAGCCCCGCACTAAACATTCAGTACTTC.